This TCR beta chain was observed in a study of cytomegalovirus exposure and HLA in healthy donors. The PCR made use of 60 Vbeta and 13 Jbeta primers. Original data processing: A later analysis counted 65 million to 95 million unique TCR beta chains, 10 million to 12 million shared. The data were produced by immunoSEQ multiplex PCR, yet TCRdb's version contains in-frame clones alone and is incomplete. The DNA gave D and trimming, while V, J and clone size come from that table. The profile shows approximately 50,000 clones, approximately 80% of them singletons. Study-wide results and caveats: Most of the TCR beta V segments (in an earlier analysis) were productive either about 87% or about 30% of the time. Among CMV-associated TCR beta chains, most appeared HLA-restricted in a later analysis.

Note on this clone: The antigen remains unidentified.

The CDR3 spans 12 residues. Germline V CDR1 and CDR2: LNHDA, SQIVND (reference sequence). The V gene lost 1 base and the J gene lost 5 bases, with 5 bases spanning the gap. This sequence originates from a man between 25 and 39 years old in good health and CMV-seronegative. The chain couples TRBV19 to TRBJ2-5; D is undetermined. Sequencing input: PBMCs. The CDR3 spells CASSIGRETQYF. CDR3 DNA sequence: TGTGCCAGTAGTATAGGGCGGGAGACCCAGTACTTC. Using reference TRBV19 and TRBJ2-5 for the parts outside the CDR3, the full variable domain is DGGITQSPKYLFRKEGQNVTLSCEQNLNHDAMYWYRQDPGQGLRLIYYSQIVNDFQKGDIAEGYSVSREKKESFPLTVTSAQKNPTAFYLCASSIGRETQYFGPGTRLLVL.